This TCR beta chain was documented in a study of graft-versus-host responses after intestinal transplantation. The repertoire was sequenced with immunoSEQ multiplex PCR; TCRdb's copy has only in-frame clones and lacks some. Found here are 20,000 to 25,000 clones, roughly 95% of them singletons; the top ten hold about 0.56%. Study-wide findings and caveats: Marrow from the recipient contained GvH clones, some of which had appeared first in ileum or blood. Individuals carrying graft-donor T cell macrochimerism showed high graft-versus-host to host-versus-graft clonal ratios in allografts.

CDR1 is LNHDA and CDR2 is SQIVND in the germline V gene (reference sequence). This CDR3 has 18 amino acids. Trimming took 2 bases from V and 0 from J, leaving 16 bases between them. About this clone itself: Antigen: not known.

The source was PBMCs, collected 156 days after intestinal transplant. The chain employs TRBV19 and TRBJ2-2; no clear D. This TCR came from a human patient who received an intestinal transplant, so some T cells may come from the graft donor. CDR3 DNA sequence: TGTGCCAGTAGTATAAAAATCCAAGCTCTGGCGAACACCGGGGAGCTGTTTTTT. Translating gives CASSIKIQALANTGELFF.